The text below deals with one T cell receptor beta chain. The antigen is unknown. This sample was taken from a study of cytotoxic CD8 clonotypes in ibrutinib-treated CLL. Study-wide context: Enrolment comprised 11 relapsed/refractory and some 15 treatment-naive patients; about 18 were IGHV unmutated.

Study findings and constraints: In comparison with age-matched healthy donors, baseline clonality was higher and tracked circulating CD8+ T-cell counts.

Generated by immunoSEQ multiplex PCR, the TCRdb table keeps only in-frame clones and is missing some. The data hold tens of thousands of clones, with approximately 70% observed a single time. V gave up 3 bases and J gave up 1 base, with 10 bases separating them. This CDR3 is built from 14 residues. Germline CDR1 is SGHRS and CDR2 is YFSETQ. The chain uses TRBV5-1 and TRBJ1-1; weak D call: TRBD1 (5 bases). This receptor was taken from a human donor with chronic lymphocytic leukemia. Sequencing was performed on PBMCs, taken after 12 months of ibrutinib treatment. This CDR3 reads CASSSGPTNTEAFF. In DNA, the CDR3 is TGCGCCAGCAGCTCGGGACCGACGAACACTGAAGCTTTCTTT.